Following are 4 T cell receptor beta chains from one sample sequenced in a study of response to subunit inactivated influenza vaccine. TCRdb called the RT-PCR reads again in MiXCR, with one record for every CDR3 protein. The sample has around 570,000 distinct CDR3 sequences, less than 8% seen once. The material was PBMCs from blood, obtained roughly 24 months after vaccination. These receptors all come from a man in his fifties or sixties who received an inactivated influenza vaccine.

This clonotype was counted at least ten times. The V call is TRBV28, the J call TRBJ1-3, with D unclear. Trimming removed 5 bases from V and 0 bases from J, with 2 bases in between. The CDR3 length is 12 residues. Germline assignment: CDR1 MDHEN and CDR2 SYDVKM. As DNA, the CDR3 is TGTGCCAGCAGTCTCTCTGGAAACACCATATATTTT. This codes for CASSLSGNTIYF.

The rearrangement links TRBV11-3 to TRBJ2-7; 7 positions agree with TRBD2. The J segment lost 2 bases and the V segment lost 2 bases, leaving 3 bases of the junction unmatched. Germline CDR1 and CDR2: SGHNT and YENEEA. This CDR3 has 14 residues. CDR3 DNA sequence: TGTGCCAGCAGCTTAAATGCGGGGGCCTACGAGCAGTACTTC. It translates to CASSLNAGAYEQYF.

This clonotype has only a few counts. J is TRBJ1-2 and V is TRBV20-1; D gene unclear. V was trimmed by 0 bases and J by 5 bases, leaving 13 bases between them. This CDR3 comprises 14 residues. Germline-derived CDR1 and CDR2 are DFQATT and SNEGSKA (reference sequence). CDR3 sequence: CSARDSVRTYGYTF. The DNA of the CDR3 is TGCAGTGCTAGAGATTCCGTAAGGACGTATGGCTACACCTTC.

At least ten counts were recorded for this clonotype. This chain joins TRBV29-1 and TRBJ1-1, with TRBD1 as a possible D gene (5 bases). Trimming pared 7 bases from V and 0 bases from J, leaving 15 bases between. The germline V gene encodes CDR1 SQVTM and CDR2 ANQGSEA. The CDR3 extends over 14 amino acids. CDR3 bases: TGCAGCGATAGACAGCCCCCAATGAACACTGAAGCTTTCTTT. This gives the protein CSDRQPPMNTEAFF. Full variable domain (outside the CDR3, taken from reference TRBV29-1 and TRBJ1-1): SAVISQKPSRDICQRGTSLTIQCQVDSQVTMMFWYRQQPGQSLTLIATANQGSEATYESGFVIDKFPISRPNLTFSTLTVSNMSPEDSSIYLCSDRQPPMNTEAFFGQGTRLTVV.